This entry lists 8 T cell receptor beta chains sequenced from one sample in a study of CD8 T cells in ankylosing spondylitis. Study-wide results and caveats: Blood from ankylosing spondylitis patients appeared to carry a characteristic eight-variant TCR beta motif.

Antigen specificity for these receptors is unknown. TCRdb used MiXCR to reprocess the 5' RACE reads, holding one entry per CDR3 protein. In the table there are approximately 400,000 distinct CDR3 sequences, roughly a sixth of which are singletons. Sequenced material: blood, either unsorted or a sorted T cell fraction (not recorded which). These receptors originate from a male donor with ankylosing spondylitis.

The V gene is TRBV9, the J gene TRBJ1-5; D is possibly TRBD1 (5 bases). This CDR3 has 12 residues. Trimming shortened V by 2 bases and J by 9 bases, and 9 bases separated the two germline ends. Germline values: CDR1 SGDLS, CDR2 YYNGEE. CDR3 bases: TGTGCCAGCAGCGTGGCCGGGGGGCCCCAGCATTTT. Its protein product is CASSVAGGPQHF.

The table lists this clonotype with many counts. The chain couples TRBV12-3 or TRBV12-4 to TRBJ2-7, with D perhaps matching TRBD1 or TRBD2 (5 bases each). The CDR3 contains 14 residues. Trimming left V 5 bases short and J 2 bases short, with 13 bases between. The CDR3 DNA follows: TGTGCCAGCAGTCGGGACGGACCCCCCTACGAGCAGTACTTC. It yields the protein CASSRDGPPYEQYF.

This clonotype was picked up a small number of times. The chain employs TRBV6-1 and TRBJ1-3, with TRBD1 as a possible D gene (5 bases). The CDR3 sequence is 14 residues long. Germline-derived CDR1 and CDR2 are MNHNS and SASEGT. V lost 5 bases and J lost 1, with 9 bases in between. CDR3 coding DNA: TGTGCCAGCAGTCTCCGACAGTCTGGAAACACCATATATTTT. This encodes CASSLRQSGNTIYF.

This chain links TRBV24-1 with TRBJ2-1, with TRBD1 matching 8 bases. V trimming: 10 bases; J trimming: 3 bases; junction bases outside the gene matches: 13. This CDR3 region has 16 residues. Germline CDR1 is KGHDR and CDR2 is SFDVKD. CDR3 coding DNA: TGTGCCACGAGACTCAGGGGGCGCATAGGCTACAATGAGCAGTTCTTC. Amino acids: CATRLRGRIGYNEQFF.

The chain couples TRBV7-9 to TRBJ2-7; 10 bases are shared with TRBD1. Germline V gene lookup returns CDR1 SEHNR and CDR2 FQNEAQ (reference sequence). The length of the CDR3 is 17 residues. J lost 5 bases, V lost 1 base, and 11 bases had no gene match. As DNA, the CDR3 is TGTGCCAGCAGCTTAGGGGCCCCGACAGGGGGCAGGGACGAGCAGTACTTC. As protein: CASSLGAPTGGRDEQYF.

The chain recombines TRBV25-1 with TRBJ1-2; maybe TRBD1 (6 bases). Trimming stripped 6 bases from V and 2 bases from J, with 10 bases between. Germline V gives CDR1 MGHDK, CDR2 SYGVNS. This CDR3 has 13 residues. CDR3 residues: CASRSGQNYGYTF. As DNA, the CDR3 is TGTGCCAGCAGGTCCGGACAGAACTATGGCTACACCTTC.

The chain has TRBV12-3 or TRBV12-4 and TRBJ1-3, with D unresolved. The V and J ends lost 3 bases and 4 bases respectively, with 4 bases between them. The CDR3 contains 12 residues. Here the CDR3 DNA reads TGTGCCAGCAGTTTTCAGGGAAACACCATATATTTT. Encoded protein: CASSFQGNTIYF.

The genes are TRBV11-2 and TRBJ2-1; a possible D gene is TRBD1 (5 bases). Trimming shortened V by 1 base and J by 1 base, and 23 bases separated the two germline ends. Germline values: CDR1 SGHAT, CDR2 FQNNGV. This CDR3 is built from 20 residues. The CDR3 protein is CASSLVSSYRGAYSYNEQFF. For the CDR3, the DNA is TGTGCCAGCAGCTTAGTTTCGTCTTATAGGGGCGCTTATTCCTACAATGAGCAGTTCTTC.